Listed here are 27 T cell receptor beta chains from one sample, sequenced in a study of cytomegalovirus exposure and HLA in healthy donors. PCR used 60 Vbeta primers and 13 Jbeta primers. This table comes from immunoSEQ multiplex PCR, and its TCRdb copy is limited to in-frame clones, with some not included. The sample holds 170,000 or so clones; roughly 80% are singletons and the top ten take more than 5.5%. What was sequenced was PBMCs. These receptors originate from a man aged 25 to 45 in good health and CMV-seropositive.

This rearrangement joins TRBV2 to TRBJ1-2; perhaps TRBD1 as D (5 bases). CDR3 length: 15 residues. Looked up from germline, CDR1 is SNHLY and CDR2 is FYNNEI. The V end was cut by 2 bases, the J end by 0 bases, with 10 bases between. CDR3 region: CASSELGQANYGYTF. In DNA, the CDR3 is TGTGCCAGCAGTGAACTCGGACAAGCTAACTATGGCTACACCTTC.

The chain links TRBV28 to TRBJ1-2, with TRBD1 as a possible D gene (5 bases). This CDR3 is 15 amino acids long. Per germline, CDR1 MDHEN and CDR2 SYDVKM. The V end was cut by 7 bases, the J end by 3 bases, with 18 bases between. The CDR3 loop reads CASIRMWGGDYGYTF. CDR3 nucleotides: TGTGCCAGCATCCGCATGTGGGGCGGAGACTATGGCTACACCTTC.

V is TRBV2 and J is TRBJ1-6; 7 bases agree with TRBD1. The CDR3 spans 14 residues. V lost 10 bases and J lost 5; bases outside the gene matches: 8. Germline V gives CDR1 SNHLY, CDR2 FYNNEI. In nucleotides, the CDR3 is TGTGCCACGTTCCGGGACAGAGATAATTCACCCCTCCACTTT. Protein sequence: CATFRDRDNSPLHF.

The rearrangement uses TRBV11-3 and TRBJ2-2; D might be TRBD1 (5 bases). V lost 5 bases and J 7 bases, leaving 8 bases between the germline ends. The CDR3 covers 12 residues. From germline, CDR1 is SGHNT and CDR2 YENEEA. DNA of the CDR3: TGTGCCAGCAGCCGGACAAACGGGGAGCTGTTTTTT. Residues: CASSRTNGELFF.

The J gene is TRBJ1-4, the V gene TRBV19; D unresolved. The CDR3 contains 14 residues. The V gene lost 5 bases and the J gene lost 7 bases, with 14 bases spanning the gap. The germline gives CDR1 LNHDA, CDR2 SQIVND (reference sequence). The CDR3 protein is CASSQSVPGEKLFF. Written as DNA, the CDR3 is TGTGCCAGTAGTCAGTCGGTCCCGGGTGAAAAACTGTTTTTT.

CDR3: CASSSTSEATEAFF. The CDR3, as DNA: TGTGCCAGCAGCTCAACGTCCGAGGCCACTGAAGCTTTCTTT. The chain joins TRBV7-9 to TRBJ1-1; D not resolved. Germline lookup yields CDR1 SEHNR and CDR2 FQNEAQ (reference sequence). V gave up 4 bases and J gave up 4 bases, with 13 bases separating them. The CDR3 sequence is 14 residues long.

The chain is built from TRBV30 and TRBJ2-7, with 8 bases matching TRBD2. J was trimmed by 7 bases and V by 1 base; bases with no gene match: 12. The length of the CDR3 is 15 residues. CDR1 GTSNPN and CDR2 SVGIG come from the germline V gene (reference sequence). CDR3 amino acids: CAWSDLGLGVGEQYF. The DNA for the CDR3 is TGTGCCTGGAGTGACCTGGGACTAGGGGTCGGGGAGCAGTACTTC.

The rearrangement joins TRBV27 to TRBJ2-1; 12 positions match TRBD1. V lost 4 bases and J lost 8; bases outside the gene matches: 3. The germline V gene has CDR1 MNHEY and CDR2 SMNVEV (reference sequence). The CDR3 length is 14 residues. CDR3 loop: CASSSGQGAHEQFF. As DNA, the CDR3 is TGTGCCAGCAGTTCGGGACAGGGGGCCCATGAGCAGTTCTTC.

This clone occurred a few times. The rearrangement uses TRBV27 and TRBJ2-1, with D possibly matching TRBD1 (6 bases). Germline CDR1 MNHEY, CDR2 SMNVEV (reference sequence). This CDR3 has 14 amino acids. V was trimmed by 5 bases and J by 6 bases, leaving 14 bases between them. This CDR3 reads CASSPTGTGNEQFF. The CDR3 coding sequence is TGTGCCAGCAGTCCCACAGGGACGGGCAATGAGCAGTTCTTC.

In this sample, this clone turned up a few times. CDR3 nucleotide sequence: TGTGCCAGCAGCTCGCGGGATACGCAGTATTTT. It codes for CASSSRDTQYF. This chain uses TRBV7-9 with TRBJ2-3; D not certain. The germline V gene encodes CDR1 SEHNR and CDR2 FQNEAQ (reference sequence). The CDR3 covers 11 residues. Trimming cost V 4 bases and J 6 bases, with 5 bases left between them.

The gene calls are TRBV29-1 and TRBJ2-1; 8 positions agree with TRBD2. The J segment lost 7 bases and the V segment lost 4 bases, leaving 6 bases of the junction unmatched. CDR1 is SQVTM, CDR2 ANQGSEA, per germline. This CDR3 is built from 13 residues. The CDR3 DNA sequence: TGCAGCGTTGCAAGCGGGAGATATAATGAGCAGTTCTTC. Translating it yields CSVASGRYNEQFF.

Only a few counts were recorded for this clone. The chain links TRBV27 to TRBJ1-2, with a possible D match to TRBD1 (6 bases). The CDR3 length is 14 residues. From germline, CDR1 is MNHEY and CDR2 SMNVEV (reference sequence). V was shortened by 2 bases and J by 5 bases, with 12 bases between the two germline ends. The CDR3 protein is CASSLRQASYGYTF. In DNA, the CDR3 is TGTGCCAGCAGTTTACGACAGGCATCGTATGGCTACACCTTC.

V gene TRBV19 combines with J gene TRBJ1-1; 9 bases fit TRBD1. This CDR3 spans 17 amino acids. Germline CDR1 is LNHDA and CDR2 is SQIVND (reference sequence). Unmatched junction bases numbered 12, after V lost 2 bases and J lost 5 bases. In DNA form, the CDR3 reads TGTGCCAGTAGTATAAGGGGGGGGACAGGGAGGTATACTGAAGCTTTCTTT. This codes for CASSIRGGTGRYTEAFF.

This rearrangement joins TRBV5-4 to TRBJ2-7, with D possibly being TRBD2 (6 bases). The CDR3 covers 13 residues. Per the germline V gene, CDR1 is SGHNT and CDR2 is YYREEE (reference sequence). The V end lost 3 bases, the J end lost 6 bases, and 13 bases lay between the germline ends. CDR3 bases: TGTGCCAGCAGCTACCGAGGAGGGGTCGAGCAGTACTTC. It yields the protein CASSYRGGVEQYF.

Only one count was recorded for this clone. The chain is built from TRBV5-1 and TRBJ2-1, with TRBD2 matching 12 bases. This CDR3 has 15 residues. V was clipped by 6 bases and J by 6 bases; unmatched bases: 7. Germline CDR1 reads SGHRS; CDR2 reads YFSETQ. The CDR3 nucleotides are TGCGCCAGCACCAAGGGGACTAGCGGGTTCAATGAGCAGTTCTTC. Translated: CASTKGTSGFNEQFF. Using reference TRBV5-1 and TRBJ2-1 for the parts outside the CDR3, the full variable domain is KAGVTQTPRYLIKTRGQQVTLSCSPISGHRSVSWYQQTPGQGLQFLFEYFSETQRNKGNFPGRFSGRQFSNSRSEMNVSTLELGDSALYLCASTKGTSGFNEQFFGPGTRLTVL.

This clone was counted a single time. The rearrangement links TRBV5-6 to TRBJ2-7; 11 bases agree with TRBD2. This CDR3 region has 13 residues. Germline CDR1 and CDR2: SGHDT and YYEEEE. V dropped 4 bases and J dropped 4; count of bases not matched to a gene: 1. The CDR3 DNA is TGTGCCAGCAGCCGGACTAGCGGGTACGAGCAGTACTTC. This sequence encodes CASSRTSGYEQYF.

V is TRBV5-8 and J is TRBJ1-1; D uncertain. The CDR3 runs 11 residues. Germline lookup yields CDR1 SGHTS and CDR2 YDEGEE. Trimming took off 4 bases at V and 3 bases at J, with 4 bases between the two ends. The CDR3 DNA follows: TGTGCCAGCAGCCTTGACACTGAAGCTTTCTTT. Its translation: CASSLDTEAFF.

The DNA for the CDR3 is TGTGCCATCAGTGAGTCGCGGGATACTAACTATGGCTACACCTTC. This gives the protein CAISESRDTNYGYTF. The chain links TRBV10-3 to TRBJ1-2; D ambiguous. The germline V gene has CDR1 ENHRY and CDR2 SYGVKD. Trimming took 0 bases from V and 0 from J, leaving 8 bases between them. This CDR3 has 15 residues.

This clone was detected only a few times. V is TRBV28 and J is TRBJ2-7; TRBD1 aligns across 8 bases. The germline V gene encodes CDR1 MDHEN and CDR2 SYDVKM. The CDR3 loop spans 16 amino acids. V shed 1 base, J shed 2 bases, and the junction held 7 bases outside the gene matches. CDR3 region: CASSLYSPTGAYEQYF. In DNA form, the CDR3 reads TGTGCCAGCAGTTTATATTCTCCGACAGGGGCCTACGAGCAGTACTTC.

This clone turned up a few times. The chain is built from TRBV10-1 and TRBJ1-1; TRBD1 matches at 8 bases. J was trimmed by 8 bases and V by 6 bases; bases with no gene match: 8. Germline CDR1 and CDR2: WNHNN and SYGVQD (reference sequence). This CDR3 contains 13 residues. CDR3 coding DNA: TGCGCCAGCAGCCGTGACAGGGGAGCCGAAGCTTTCTTT. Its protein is CASSRDRGAEAFF.

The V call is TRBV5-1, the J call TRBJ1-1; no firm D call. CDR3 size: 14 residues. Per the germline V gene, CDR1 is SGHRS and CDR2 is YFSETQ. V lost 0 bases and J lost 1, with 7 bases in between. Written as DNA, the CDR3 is TGCGCCAGCAGCTTGGTCCCGGGGAACACTGAAGCTTTCTTT. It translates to CASSLVPGNTEAFF.

The CDR3 DNA reads TGTGCCAGCAGCCCTGGGGACAGGGGCAGCAATCAGCCCCAGCATTTT. This codes for CASSPGDRGSNQPQHF. This chain connects TRBV7-9 to TRBJ1-5; TRBD1 aligns across 10 bases. Germline V gives CDR1 SEHNR, CDR2 FQNEAQ (reference sequence). The ends lost 5 bases at V and 1 base at J; junction bases unmatched: 5. This CDR3 contains 16 residues. The full variable domain, rest sourced from reference TRBV7-9 and TRBJ1-5, is DTGVSQNPRHKITKRGQNVTFRCDPISEHNRLYWYRQTLGQGPEFLTYFQNEAQLEKSRLLSDRFSAERPKGSFSTLEIQRTEQGDSAMYLCASSPGDRGSNQPQHFGDGTRLSIL.

In DNA, the CDR3 is TGTGCCAGCAGCTTGGTGGACAGAAACATTCAGTACTTC. Translation: CASSLVDRNIQYF. The chain combines TRBV5-8 with TRBJ2-4; the D gene is possibly TRBD1 (6 bases). Germline V lookup: CDR1 SGHTS, CDR2 YDEGEE. V lost 0 bases and J 6 bases, leaving 7 bases between the germline ends. The CDR3 covers 13 residues.

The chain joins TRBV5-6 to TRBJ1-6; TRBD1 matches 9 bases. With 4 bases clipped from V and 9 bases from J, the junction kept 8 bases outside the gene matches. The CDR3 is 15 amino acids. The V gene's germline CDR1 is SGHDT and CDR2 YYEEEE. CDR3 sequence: CASSAATGGGSPLHF. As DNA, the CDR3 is TGTGCCAGCAGCGCTGCGACAGGGGGAGGTTCACCCCTCCACTTT.

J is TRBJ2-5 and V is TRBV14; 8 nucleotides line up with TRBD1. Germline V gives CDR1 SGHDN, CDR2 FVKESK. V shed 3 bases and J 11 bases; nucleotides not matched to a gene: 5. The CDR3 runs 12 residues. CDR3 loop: CASSHNRGWQYF. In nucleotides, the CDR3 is TGTGCCAGCAGCCACAACAGGGGGTGGCAGTACTTC.

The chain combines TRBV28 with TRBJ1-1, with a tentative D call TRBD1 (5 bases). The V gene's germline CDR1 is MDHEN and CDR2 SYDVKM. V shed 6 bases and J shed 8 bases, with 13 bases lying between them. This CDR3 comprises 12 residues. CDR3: CASSGGRQEAFF. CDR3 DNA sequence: TGTGCCAGCAGCGGGGGACGGCAAGAAGCTTTCTTT. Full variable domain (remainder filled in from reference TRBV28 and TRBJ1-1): DVKVTQSSRYLVKRTGEKVFLECVQDMDHENMFWYRQDPGLGLRLIYFSYDVKMKEKGDIPEGYSVSREKKERFSLILESASTNQTSMYLCASSGGRQEAFFGQGTRLTVV.

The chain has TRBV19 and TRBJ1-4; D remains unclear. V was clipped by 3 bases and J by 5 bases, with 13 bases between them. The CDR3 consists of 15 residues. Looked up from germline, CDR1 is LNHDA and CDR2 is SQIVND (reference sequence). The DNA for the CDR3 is TGTGCCAGTAGTATCATCCGGAGTGAAAATGAAAAACTGTTTTTT. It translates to CASSIIRSENEKLFF.